Below, 10 T cell receptor beta chains from the same sample are listed, as sequenced in a study of CD4 T cells in relation to SARS-CoV-2 and coronaviruses. Generated by immunoSEQ multiplex PCR, the TCRdb table keeps only in-frame clones and is missing some. Among about 29,000 clones listed, roughly 78% were seen once. What these receptors recognize is not known. The unexposed donors gave CD4+ T cells in 2011-2018, prior to COVID-19. Isolation of CD4+ T cells took place after less than twelve days in culture. Sequenced input: CD4+ T cells from PBMCs, cultured in vitro. The receptors here all came from a human donor in good health.

The chain couples TRBV6-5 to TRBJ1-2, with D tentatively TRBD1 (5 bases). The germline V and J ends were trimmed by 3 bases and 7 bases, with 18 bases remaining between them. CDR3 length: 15 residues. CDR1 is MNHEY, CDR2 SVGAGI, per germline. The CDR3 sequence is CASSYGVDSGAGYTF. The CDR3 bases are TGTGCCAGCAGTTATGGAGTGGACTCTGGGGCTGGCTACACCTTC.

CDR3 coding DNA: TGTGCCAGCAGCCCGCGGGAGCGAAACACAGATACGCAGTATTTT. It is translated as CASSPRERNTDTQYF. This chain joins TRBV14 and TRBJ2-3, with TRBD2 matching 7 bases. This CDR3 comprises 15 residues. V lost 4 bases and J lost 2; bases outside the gene matches: 6. Germline lookup yields CDR1 SGHDN and CDR2 FVKESK.

V and J are TRBV18 and TRBJ1-4; D may be TRBD1 (5 bases). Germline assignment: CDR1 KGHSH and CDR2 LQKENI. V lost 3 bases, J lost 5 bases, and 16 bases lay in between. The length of the CDR3 is 16 residues. CDR3 coding DNA: TGTGCCAGCTCACCCTATTGGGGGGGTGACAATGAAAAACTGTTTTTT. As protein: CASSPYWGGDNEKLFF.

The genes are TRBV30 and TRBJ2-3, with TRBD2 as a possible D gene (5 bases). V lost 0 bases and J lost 5, with 12 bases in between. CDR1 is GTSNPN and CDR2 is SVGIG in the germline V gene (reference sequence). This CDR3 spans 14 amino acids. The CDR3 bases are TGTGCCTGGAGTGTAGGGCTAGCTGGAGATACGCAGTATTTT. This sequence encodes CAWSVGLAGDTQYF.

The chain joins TRBV30 to TRBJ2-5; 13 positions agree with TRBD2. Germline V CDR1 and CDR2: GTSNPN, SVGIG (reference sequence). There are 14 residues in the CDR3. Trimming cost V 2 bases and J 4 bases; bases outside gene matches: 1. The CDR3 nucleotides are TGTGCCTGGAGTCGGACTAGCGGGAGAGAGACCCAGTACTTC. It is translated as CAWSRTSGRETQYF. Full variable domain (missing parts from reference TRBV30 and TRBJ2-5): SQTIHQWPATLVQPVGSPLSLECTVEGTSNPNLYWYRQAAGRGLQLLFYSVGIGQISSEVPQNLSASRPQDRQFILSSKKLLLSDSGFYLCAWSRTSGRETQYFGPGTRLLVL.

The gene calls are TRBV4-3 and TRBJ2-7; D possibly corresponds to TRBD1 (5 bases). The V end was cut by 0 bases, the J end by 4 bases, with 13 bases between. The CDR3 has 15 amino acids. The germline CDR1 and CDR2 sequences are LGHNA and YSLEER. The CDR3 reads CASSQEAQDIYEQYF. The CDR3 nucleotides are TGCGCCAGCAGCCAAGAGGCCCAGGACATTTACGAGCAGTACTTC.

The V gene is TRBV3-1 (or the pseudogene TRBV3-2), the J gene TRBJ2-1, with 13 bases identical to TRBD2. The CDR3 sequence is 18 residues long. V was clipped by 2 bases and J by 5 bases; unmatched bases: 9. Germline V gene lookup returns CDR1 LGHDT and CDR2 YNNKEL (reference sequence). The CDR3 region has the DNA TGTGCCAGCAGCCAATTAGCCTTACTAGCGGGAGGGGACAATGAGCAGTTCTTC. It translates to CASSQLALLAGGDNEQFF.

The chain combines TRBV6-5 with TRBJ2-3, with 8 positions matching TRBD1. CDR1 and CDR2 from the germline V gene are MNHEY and SVGAGI. The CDR3 length is 15 residues. V shed 6 bases, J shed 4 bases, and the junction held 9 bases outside the gene matches. The CDR3 loop is CASRSSRGRADTQYF. The DNA for the CDR3 is TGTGCCAGCAGATCTAGCAGGGGGCGTGCAGATACGCAGTATTTT.

The gene calls are TRBV24-1 and TRBJ2-5; possibly TRBD1 or TRBD2 for D (5 bases each). The CDR3 length is 13 residues. V gave up 9 bases and J gave up 7 bases, with 17 bases separating them. In germline, CDR1 is KGHDR, CDR2 SFDVKD. The DNA for the CDR3 is TGTGCCACCCAAAGGGACGGGGTCGGGACCCAGTACTTC. The encoded protein is CATQRDGVGTQYF.

The CDR3: CASSHGLAGFADTQYF. The CDR3 DNA is TGTGCCAGCAGTCACGGACTAGCGGGGTTTGCAGATACGCAGTATTTT. This sequence joins TRBV27 and TRBJ2-3; 12 bases match TRBD2. CDR3 size: 16 residues. The J segment lost 4 bases and the V segment lost 5 bases, leaving 7 bases of the junction unmatched. Germline CDR1 and CDR2: MNHEY and SMNVEV (reference sequence).